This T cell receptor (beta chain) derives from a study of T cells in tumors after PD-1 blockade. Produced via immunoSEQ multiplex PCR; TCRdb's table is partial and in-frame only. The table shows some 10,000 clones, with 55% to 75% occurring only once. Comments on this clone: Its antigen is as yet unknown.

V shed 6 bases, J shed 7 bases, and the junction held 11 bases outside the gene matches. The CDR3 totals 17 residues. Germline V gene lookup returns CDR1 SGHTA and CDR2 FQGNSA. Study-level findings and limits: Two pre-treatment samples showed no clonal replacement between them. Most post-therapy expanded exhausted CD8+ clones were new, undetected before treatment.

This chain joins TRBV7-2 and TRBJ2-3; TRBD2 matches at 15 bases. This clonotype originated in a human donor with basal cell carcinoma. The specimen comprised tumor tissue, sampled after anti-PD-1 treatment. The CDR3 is CASSSVGLAGGPYTQYF. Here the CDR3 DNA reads TGTGCCAGCAGTTCCGTCGGACTAGCGGGAGGGCCGTATACGCAGTATTTT.